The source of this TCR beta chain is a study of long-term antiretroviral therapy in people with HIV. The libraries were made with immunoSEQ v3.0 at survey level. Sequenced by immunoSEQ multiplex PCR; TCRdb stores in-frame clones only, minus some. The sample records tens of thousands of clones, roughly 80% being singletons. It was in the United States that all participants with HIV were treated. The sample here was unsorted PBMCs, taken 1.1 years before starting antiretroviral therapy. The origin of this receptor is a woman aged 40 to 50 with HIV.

As DNA, the CDR3 is TGTGCCAGCAGCTTACAGGGGGGAGGCGAGCAGTACTTC. Its protein product is CASSLQGGGEQYF. This sequence joins TRBV7-2 and TRBJ2-7; D is possibly TRBD1 (7 bases). This CDR3 spans 13 amino acids. In germline, CDR1 is SGHTA, CDR2 FQGNSA. Trimming left V 2 bases short and J 6 bases short, with 11 bases between.